The 2 T cell receptor beta chains below come from one sample, sequenced in a study of blood T cell repertoires in COVID-19. Generated by immunoSEQ multiplex PCR, the TCRdb table keeps only in-frame clones and is missing some. The table has 150,000 to 200,000 clones, around 89% seen once. Sequencing was carried out using peripheral blood. These receptors were taken from a man aged 18-30 years who had recovered from COVID-19.

CDR3: CASSLPQGWNTEAFF. CDR3 bases: TGTGCCAGCAGTTTACCCCAGGGCTGGAACACTGAAGCTTTCTTT. The rearrangement uses TRBV28 and TRBJ1-1, with D maybe TRBD1 (5 bases). Per the germline V gene, CDR1 is MDHEN and CDR2 is SYDVKM. V lost 2 bases to trimming and J lost 1 base, with 11 bases between them. There are 15 residues in the CDR3. The whole variable domain, filled in from reference TRBV28 and TRBJ1-1, reads DVKVTQSSRYLVKRTGEKVFLECVQDMDHENMFWYRQDPGLGLRLIYFSYDVKMKEKGDIPEGYSVSREKKERFSLILESASTNQTSMYLCASSLPQGWNTEAFFGQGTRLTVV.

The chain is built from TRBV6-2 or TRBV6-3 and TRBJ1-2; D is unresolved. The ends were cut back, 4 bases at V and 3 bases at J, with 24 bases in the middle. CDR3 length equals 18 residues. Germline-derived CDR1 and CDR2 are MNHEY and SVGEGT. In nucleotides, the CDR3 is TGTGCCAGCAGTTCCTCAGTATTCGGGCCCCCGAGGGACTATGGCTACACCTTC. This sequence encodes CASSSSVFGPPRDYGYTF.